This record concerns one T cell receptor (beta chain) sequence. Its antigen is not identified. This sample stems from a study of T cells expressing NK-cell markers. On the study more broadly: Repertoires of TCR beta were obtained from T cells sorted as CD3+CD56+NKG2C+, CD3+CD56+NKG2C- and CD3+CD56-NKG2C+.

TCR beta libraries carry UMIs added by 5'RACE template switching. TCRdb reprocessed the 5' RACE reads, keeping one entry per CDR3 protein, no DNA. The table lists roughly 280,000 distinct CDR3 sequences. Overall study results and limits: The study found these clonotypes also leading the CD3+CD56-NKG2C+ fraction in several donors. Top CD8+ clonotypes included the dominant CD3+CD56+NKG2C+ clonotypes in several donors.

From germline, CDR1 is LGHDT and CDR2 YNNKEL (reference sequence). This CDR3 is built from 11 residues. The rearrangement uses TRBV3-1 and TRBJ2-3. Sequencing was carried out using blood T cells: a sorted CD56 or NKG2C T cell subset, CD4+ or CD8+ T cells, or bulk PBMC T cells (not recorded which). The sequence derives from a man aged 18 to 30 in good health. This CDR3 is CASTKGGTQYF.